This TCR beta chain was recovered during a study of shared clonotypes between healthy human individuals. Worth noting for this clone: Its antigen is unknown.

Authors' data handling: With immunoSEQ giving junction-only sequences and no quality scores, filtering differed. Clones were sequenced by immunoSEQ multiplex PCR, and TCRdb holds only the in-frame ones, with some missing. V, J and clone size reflect that table, while D and trimming were determined from the DNA. This table has about 1.1 million clones, approximately 77% appearing once. Study-wide points: Despite large depth, rarefaction showed incomplete sorted-subset sequencing.

The CDR3 length is 12 residues. Germline loops: CDR1 SGHVS, CDR2 FQNEAQ. The V end lost 6 bases, the J end lost 1 base, and 6 bases lay between the germline ends. The gene calls are TRBV7-8 and TRBJ1-1, with D uncertain. Sequencing was carried out using memory CD4+ T cells from PBMCs. The sample's subset: CD45RA-negative fraction. This clonotype originated in a man aged 18 to 29 in good health. Some clones in this sample may be carry-over from other donors' samples. The CDR3 DNA reads as TGTGCCAGCAGTATAGGGAACACTGAAGCTTTCTTT. As protein: CASSIGNTEAFF.